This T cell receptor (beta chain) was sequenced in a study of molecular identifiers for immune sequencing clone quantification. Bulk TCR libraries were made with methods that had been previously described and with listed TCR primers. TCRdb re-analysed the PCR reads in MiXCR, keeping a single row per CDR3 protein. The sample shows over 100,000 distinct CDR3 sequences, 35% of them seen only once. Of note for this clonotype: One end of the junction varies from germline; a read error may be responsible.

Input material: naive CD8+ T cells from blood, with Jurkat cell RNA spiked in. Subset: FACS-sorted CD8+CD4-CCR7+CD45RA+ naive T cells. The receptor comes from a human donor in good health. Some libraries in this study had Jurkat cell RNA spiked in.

This CDR3 reads CASSPTDTGTDTQKF. The CDR3 nucleotides are TGTGCCAGCAGCCCTACGGACACCGGCACAGATACGCAGAAATTT. V usage is TRBV7-9 and J usage is TRBJ2-3; tentative D call: TRBD1 (5 bases). This CDR3 contains 15 residues. In germline, CDR1 is SEHNR, CDR2 FQNEAQ (reference sequence).